This TCR beta chain was profiled in a study of OX40 agonist ivuxolimab in advanced cancers. Assay: immunoSEQ multiplex PCR; the TCRdb copy retains only in-frame clones and omits some. The repertoire consists of 9,000 to 13,000 clones, with around 74% occurring once and the leading ten covering 35% to 45%. With regard to this clone: Its cognate antigen is unknown.

Patients who had autoimmune disease history or got systemic immunosuppression were left out. The length of the CDR3 is 11 residues. Study outcomes and limitations: Both CD4+ and CD8+ T cell populations in blood had undergone clonal expansion by week 6 at 0.1 to 3.0 mg/kg. The expanded peripheral T cells' antigen specificity was not determined.

The sample here was CD4+ or CD8+ T cells sorted from blood, taken in a trial of the OX40 agonist ivuxolimab. The TCR was taken from an adult with an advanced solid tumor such as melanoma, head and neck, liver or kidney cancer. V usage is TRBV21-1 and J usage is TRBJ2-2. TRBV21-1 is given as a pseudogene. The CDR3: CASGIAGELFF. For the CDR3, the DNA is TGTGCCAGCGGTATTGCCGGGGAGCTGTTTTTT.